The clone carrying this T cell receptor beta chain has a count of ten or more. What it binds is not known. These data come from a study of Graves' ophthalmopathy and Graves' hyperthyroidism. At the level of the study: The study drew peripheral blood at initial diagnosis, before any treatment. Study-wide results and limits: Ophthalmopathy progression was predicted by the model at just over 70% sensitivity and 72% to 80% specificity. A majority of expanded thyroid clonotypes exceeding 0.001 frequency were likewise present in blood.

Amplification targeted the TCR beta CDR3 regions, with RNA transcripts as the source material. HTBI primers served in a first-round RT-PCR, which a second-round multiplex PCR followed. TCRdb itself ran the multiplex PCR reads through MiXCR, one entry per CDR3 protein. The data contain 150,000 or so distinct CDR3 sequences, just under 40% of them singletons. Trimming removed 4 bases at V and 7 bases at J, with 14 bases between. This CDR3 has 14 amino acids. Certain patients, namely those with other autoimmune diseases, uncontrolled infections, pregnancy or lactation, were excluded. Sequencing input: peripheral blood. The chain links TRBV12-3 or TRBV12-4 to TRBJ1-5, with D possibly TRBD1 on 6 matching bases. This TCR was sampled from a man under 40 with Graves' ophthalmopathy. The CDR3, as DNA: TGTGCCAGCAGTTCGGACCTGGGGGGCCAGCCCCAGCATTTT. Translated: CASSSDLGGQPQHF.